This TCR beta chain is from a study of blood T cell repertoires in COVID-19. The V gene's germline CDR1 is MNHEY and CDR2 SMNVEV (reference sequence). Trimming took 0 bases from V and 1 from J, leaving 12 bases between them. The CDR3 length is 17 residues. Method: immunoSEQ multiplex PCR; TCRdb's copy keeps in-frame clones and lacks some. The sample includes a few hundred thousand clones, nearly 90% of them seen just once. The source material was PBMCs or T cells enriched from blood (not recorded which). The rearrangement links TRBV27 to TRBJ2-2, with D possibly TRBD2 on 6 matching bases. The source is a woman in her twenties or thirties who had recovered from COVID-19. CDR3 nucleotides: TGTGCCAGCAGTTTATCTGGGGTCGGGAGGAACACCGGGGAGCTGTTTTTT. Translated: CASSLSGVGRNTGELFF.